A selection of T cell receptor beta chains follows, all from one sample in a study of T cell clones after liver transplantation. This table comes from immunoSEQ multiplex PCR, and its TCRdb copy is limited to in-frame clones, with some not included. Here the sample spans fewer than 110,000 clones, around four fifths being singletons. This specimen consisted of CD4+ T cells from blood, obtained about 50 months after liver transplant. The receptors here all came from a human patient who received a liver transplant. Some of these T cells may belong to the graft donor. The CDR3 runs from the conserved cysteine through the conserved F or W. Each record gives: CDR3 protein, CDR3 DNA, clone size, V gene, J gene, D gene. The D gene is left open where the match is weak. Not every row has a clone size; where given, it reads once, few, many or a size class.

CDR3aa: CARGRGGDEQYF
CDR3nt: TGTGCCAGGGGAAGGGGGGGCGACGAGCAGTACTTC
abundance: once
v_gene: TRBV2
j_gene: TRBJ2-7
d_gene: -

CDR3aa: CASLAGTGDTQYF
CDR3nt: TGTGCCTCGCTAGCGGGCACGGGAGATACGCAGTATTTT
abundance: once
v_gene: TRBV30
j_gene: TRBJ2-3
d_gene: TRBD2

CDR3aa: CASSLPDRERTEAFF
CDR3nt: TGCGCCAGCAGCCTACCGGACAGGGAGAGGACTGAAGCTTTCTTT
abundance: -
v_gene: TRBV4-1
j_gene: TRBJ1-1
d_gene: TRBD1

CDR3aa: CASSAKQGSEQYF
CDR3nt: TGTGCCAGCAGTGCCAAACAGGGTAGCGAGCAGTACTTC
abundance: -
v_gene: TRBV6-4
j_gene: TRBJ2-7
d_gene: -

CDR3aa: CASSQDHPGLEEAFF
CDR3nt: TGTGCCAGCAGCCAAGATCACCCCGGGTTGGAGGAAGCTTTCTTT
abundance: -
v_gene: TRBV4-2
j_gene: TRBJ1-1
d_gene: -

CDR3aa: CASTQAGLETQYF
CDR3nt: TGTGCCAGCACCCAGGCAGGGTTGGAGACCCAGTACTTC
abundance: once
v_gene: TRBV5-4
j_gene: TRBJ2-5
d_gene: -

CDR3aa: CASSQDRQGVLTDTQYF
CDR3nt: TGCGCCAGCAGCCAAGATCGTCAGGGGGTATTGACAGATACGCAGTATTTT
abundance: once
v_gene: TRBV4-3
j_gene: TRBJ2-3
d_gene: TRBD1

CDR3aa: CVVGQGSYEQYF
CDR3nt: TGTGTGGTGGGGCAGGGCTCCTACGAGCAGTACTTC
abundance: -
v_gene: TRBV28
j_gene: TRBJ2-7
d_gene: -

CDR3aa: CASSPLWRGAVGYTF
CDR3nt: TGTGCCAGCAGCCCCTTATGGCGGGGGGCAGTTGGCTACACCTTC
abundance: -
v_gene: TRBV7-9
j_gene: TRBJ1-2
d_gene: -

CDR3aa: CASSNQGPGSEQYF
CDR3nt: TGTGCCAGCTCTAACCAGGGACCCGGGTCCGAGCAGTACTTC
abundance: -
v_gene: TRBV18
j_gene: TRBJ2-7
d_gene: -

CDR3aa: CASSPWTTLNNEQFF
CDR3nt: TGTGCCAGCAGTCCCTGGACTACCCTTAACAATGAGCAGTTCTTC
abundance: -
v_gene: TRBV5-6
j_gene: TRBJ2-1
d_gene: -

CDR3aa: CASRVAGGTDTQYF
CDR3nt: TGTGCCAGCAGGGTAGCGGGAGGCACAGATACGCAGTATTTT
abundance: -
v_gene: TRBV27
j_gene: TRBJ2-3
d_gene: TRBD2

CDR3aa: CASGGQVEAFF
CDR3nt: TGTGCCAGTGGGGGACAGGTGGAAGCTTTCTTT
abundance: few
v_gene: TRBV19
j_gene: TRBJ1-1
d_gene: TRBD1

CDR3aa: CASSFGLADTDTQYF
CDR3nt: TGCGCCAGCAGCTTCGGGCTAGCGGATACAGATACGCAGTATTTT
abundance: -
v_gene: TRBV5-1
j_gene: TRBJ2-3
d_gene: TRBD2

CDR3aa: CASSHSGATYTF
CDR3nt: TGTGCCAGCAGCCACTCCGGGGCCACCTACACCTTC
abundance: -
v_gene: TRBV5-4
j_gene: TRBJ1-2
d_gene: -

CDR3aa: CASSLSVRGVGTNEKLFF
CDR3nt: TGCGCCAGCAGCTTGAGTGTTCGGGGAGTCGGAACTAATGAAAAACTGTTTTTT
abundance: -
v_gene: TRBV5-1
j_gene: TRBJ1-4
d_gene: -

CDR3aa: CASSSWTGENEQYF
CDR3nt: TGTGCCAGCAGCTCGTGGACAGGGGAGAACGAGCAGTACTTC
abundance: -
v_gene: TRBV7-9
j_gene: TRBJ2-7
d_gene: TRBD1

CDR3aa: CASSLRGGDNSPLHF
CDR3nt: TGTGCCAGCAGCTTAAGGGGCGGCGATAATTCACCCCTCCACTTT
abundance: -
v_gene: TRBV7-2
j_gene: TRBJ1-6
d_gene: -

CDR3aa: CASSSVPGQGLQKLFF
CDR3nt: TGCGCCAGCAGCTCAGTACCGGGACAGGGGTTACAAAAACTGTTTTTT
abundance: once
v_gene: TRBV5-1
j_gene: TRBJ1-4
d_gene: TRBD1

CDR3aa: CATQGEQYF
CDR3nt: TGTGCCACTCAGGGCGAGCAGTACTTC
abundance: -
v_gene: TRBV6-5
j_gene: TRBJ2-7
d_gene: -

CDR3aa: CASSLVPKQETQYF
CDR3nt: TGTGCCAGCAGCTTAGTACCCAAACAAGAGACCCAGTACTTC
abundance: once
v_gene: TRBV7-3
j_gene: TRBJ2-5
d_gene: -

CDR3aa: CASRRTGGASGNTIYF
CDR3nt: TGTGCCAGCAGGCGGACAGGGGGCGCGTCTGGAAACACCATATATTTT
abundance: few
v_gene: TRBV7-2
j_gene: TRBJ1-3
d_gene: TRBD1

CDR3aa: CASSLGSSNEKLFF
CDR3nt: TGCGCCAGCAGCTTGGGGAGTTCTAATGAAAAACTGTTTTTT
abundance: -
v_gene: TRBV5-1
j_gene: TRBJ1-4
d_gene: -

CDR3aa: CASSLRGTGDTEAFF
CDR3nt: TGTGCCAGCAGCCTAAGGGGGACAGGGGATACTGAAGCTTTCTTT
abundance: few
v_gene: TRBV7-9
j_gene: TRBJ1-1
d_gene: TRBD1

CDR3aa: CASSPDRVPQTPQHF
CDR3nt: TGTGCCAGCAGCCCCGACAGGGTGCCACAAACGCCCCAGCATTTT
abundance: once
v_gene: TRBV27
j_gene: TRBJ1-5
d_gene: TRBD1

CDR3aa: CASSHRWDSSYEQYF
CDR3nt: TGTGCCAGCAGCCACCGTTGGGACTCCTCCTACGAGCAGTACTTC
abundance: -
v_gene: TRBV7-9
j_gene: TRBJ2-7
d_gene: -

CDR3aa: CAIRGSTDTQYF
CDR3nt: TGTGCCATCAGAGGTAGCACAGATACGCAGTATTTT
abundance: -
v_gene: TRBV10-3
j_gene: TRBJ2-3
d_gene: -

CDR3aa: CASSRRPPAAGELFF
CDR3nt: TGTGCCAGCTCCCGGCGGCCACCCGCGGCCGGGGAGCTGTTTTTT
abundance: few
v_gene: TRBV18
j_gene: TRBJ2-2
d_gene: -

CDR3aa: CASTQPRAQGNYGYTF
CDR3nt: TGTGCCAGCACCCAACCAAGGGCTCAAGGGAACTATGGCTACACCTTC
abundance: -
v_gene: TRBV6-6
j_gene: TRBJ1-2
d_gene: -

CDR3aa: CASSPSLVAGALDTQYF
CDR3nt: TGTGCCAGCAGCCCATCCCTTGTAGCGGGAGCTCTAGATACGCAGTATTTT
abundance: -
v_gene: TRBV7-2
j_gene: TRBJ2-3
d_gene: TRBD2

CDR3aa: CASRFNPGSQTPPGELFF
CDR3nt: TGTGCAAGTCGATTTAATCCGGGGTCCCAAACTCCCCCCGGGGAGCTGTTTTTT
abundance: -
v_gene: TRBV12-2
j_gene: TRBJ2-2
d_gene: -

CDR3aa: CASSQGPREQFF
CDR3nt: TGCGCCAGCAGCCAAGGGCCCCGGGAGCAGTTCTTC
abundance: -
v_gene: TRBV4-1
j_gene: TRBJ2-1
d_gene: -

CDR3aa: CSVKNRRDRKDQPQHF
CDR3nt: TGCAGCGTAAAAAACCGCCGGGACAGAAAGGATCAGCCCCAGCATTTT
abundance: once
v_gene: TRBV29-1
j_gene: TRBJ1-5
d_gene: TRBD1

CDR3aa: CASSPHDLAGAEAFF
CDR3nt: TGTGCCAGCAGCCCGCATGATTTGGCGGGAGCTGAAGCTTTCTTT
abundance: -
v_gene: TRBV11-2
j_gene: TRBJ1-1
d_gene: -

CDR3aa: CASSSVQGSSTDTQYF
CDR3nt: TGTGCCAGCAGCTCCGTACAGGGCTCTAGCACAGATACGCAGTATTTT
abundance: -
v_gene: TRBV7-9
j_gene: TRBJ2-3
d_gene: -

CDR3aa: CASSFSGRATNTQYF
CDR3nt: TGTGCCAGCAGCTTCAGCGGGAGGGCCACGAATACGCAGTATTTT
abundance: -
v_gene: TRBV5-6
j_gene: TRBJ2-3
d_gene: TRBD2

CDR3aa: CASTTGTGVHEQYF
CDR3nt: TGTGCCAGCACTACCGGGACAGGGGTCCACGAGCAGTACTTC
abundance: -
v_gene: TRBV6-5
j_gene: TRBJ2-7
d_gene: TRBD1

CDR3aa: CASASQLNTEAFF
CDR3nt: TGTGCCAGCGCGAGCCAACTGAACACTGAAGCTTTCTTT
abundance: -
v_gene: TRBV2
j_gene: TRBJ1-1
d_gene: -

CDR3aa: CASSIARGRGDTQYF
CDR3nt: TGTGCCAGTAGTATAGCTCGCGGGAGAGGAGATACGCAGTATTTT
abundance: -
v_gene: TRBV19
j_gene: TRBJ2-3
d_gene: TRBD2

CDR3aa: CASSQDSYYSYEQYF
CDR3nt: TGTGCCAGCAGCCAAGATTCTTACTACTCCTACGAGCAGTACTTC
abundance: -
v_gene: TRBV14
j_gene: TRBJ2-7
d_gene: -

CDR3aa: CASSITYRVRYNEQFF
CDR3nt: TGTGCCAGTAGTATAACCTACAGGGTACGCTACAATGAGCAGTTCTTC
abundance: -
v_gene: TRBV19
j_gene: TRBJ2-1
d_gene: -

CDR3aa: CASSQGQRDIGYEKLFF
CDR3nt: TGCGCCAGCAGCCAGGGACAACGGGACATCGGGTATGAAAAACTGTTTTTT
abundance: -
v_gene: TRBV4-1
j_gene: TRBJ1-4
d_gene: -

CDR3aa: CASSLISAGGNTGELFF
CDR3nt: TGTGCCAGCAGCTTAATCTCAGCGGGAGGGAACACCGGGGAGCTGTTTTTT
abundance: -
v_gene: TRBV7-3
j_gene: TRBJ2-2
d_gene: TRBD2

CDR3aa: CASSEWSGAYEQYF
CDR3nt: TGTGCCAGCAGTGAATGGTCCGGGGCCTACGAGCAGTACTTC
abundance: -
v_gene: TRBV2
j_gene: TRBJ2-7
d_gene: -

CDR3aa: CASSVEINTGELFF
CDR3nt: TGTGCCAGCAGCGTAGAGATTAACACCGGGGAGCTGTTTTTT
abundance: many
v_gene: TRBV9
j_gene: TRBJ2-2
d_gene: -

CDR3aa: CASSKETGGPHEQYF
CDR3nt: TGTGCCAGCAGCAAAGAAACGGGAGGCCCCCACGAGCAGTACTTC
abundance: -
v_gene: TRBV21-1
j_gene: TRBJ2-7
d_gene: -

CDR3aa: CASSHRGTGVQETQYF
CDR3nt: TGTGCCAGCAGCCACCGGGGAACAGGGGTACAAGAGACCCAGTACTTC
abundance: -
v_gene: TRBV7-2
j_gene: TRBJ2-5
d_gene: TRBD1

CDR3aa: CASSENPGDYGYTF
CDR3nt: TGTGCCAGCAGCGAAAACCCCGGAGACTATGGCTACACCTTC
abundance: -
v_gene: TRBV7-2
j_gene: TRBJ1-2
d_gene: -

CDR3aa: CASSATLSPGPSVTIF
CDR3nt: TGTGCCAGCAGCGCTACCTTATCACCGGGACCCTCCGTCACTATCTTC
abundance: -
v_gene: TRBV25-1
j_gene: TRBJ1-2
d_gene: -

CDR3aa: CASSIPGLYNEQFF
CDR3nt: TGTGCCAGTAGTATCCCGGGCCTGTACAATGAGCAGTTCTTC
abundance: -
v_gene: TRBV19
j_gene: TRBJ2-1
d_gene: -

CDR3aa: CASSLAGVRDGNQPQHF
CDR3nt: TGTGCCAGCAGCTTAGCAGGCGTCCGGGACGGCAATCAGCCCCAGCATTTT
abundance: -
v_gene: TRBV7-9
j_gene: TRBJ1-5
d_gene: -

CDR3aa: CASRQGDQPQHF
CDR3nt: TGTGCCAGCAGACAGGGGGATCAGCCCCAGCATTTT
abundance: once
v_gene: TRBV28
j_gene: TRBJ1-5
d_gene: TRBD1

CDR3aa: CASSYSTGGIYEQYF
CDR3nt: TGTGCCAGCAGTTACTCAACAGGGGGGATTTACGAGCAGTACTTC
abundance: -
v_gene: TRBV6-5
j_gene: TRBJ2-7
d_gene: TRBD1

CDR3aa: CASRSDRGNYGYTF
CDR3nt: TGTGCCAGCCGGTCGGACAGGGGGAACTATGGCTACACCTTC
abundance: -
v_gene: TRBV11-2
j_gene: TRBJ1-2
d_gene: TRBD1

CDR3aa: CASRWTGEGSQETQYF
CDR3nt: TGTGCCAGCAGGTGGACGGGGGAGGGTAGCCAAGAGACCCAGTACTTC
abundance: -
v_gene: TRBV28
j_gene: TRBJ2-5
d_gene: TRBD2